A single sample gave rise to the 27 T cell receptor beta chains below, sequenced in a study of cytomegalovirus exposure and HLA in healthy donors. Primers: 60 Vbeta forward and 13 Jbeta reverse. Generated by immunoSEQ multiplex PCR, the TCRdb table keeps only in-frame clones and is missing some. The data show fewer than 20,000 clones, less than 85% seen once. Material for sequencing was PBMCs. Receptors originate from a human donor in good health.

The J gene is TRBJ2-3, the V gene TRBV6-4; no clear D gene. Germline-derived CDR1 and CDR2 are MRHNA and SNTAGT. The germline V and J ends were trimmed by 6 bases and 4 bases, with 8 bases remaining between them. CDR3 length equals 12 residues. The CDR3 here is CASRPPADTQYF. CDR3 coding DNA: TGTGCCAGCAGACCTCCGGCAGATACGCAGTATTTT.

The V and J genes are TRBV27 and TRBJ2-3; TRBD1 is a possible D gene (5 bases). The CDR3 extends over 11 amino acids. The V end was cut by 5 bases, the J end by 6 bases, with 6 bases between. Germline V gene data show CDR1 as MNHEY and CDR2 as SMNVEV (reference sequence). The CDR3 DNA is TGTGCCAGCAGTCCAGGGGATACGCAGTATTTT. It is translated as CASSPGDTQYF.

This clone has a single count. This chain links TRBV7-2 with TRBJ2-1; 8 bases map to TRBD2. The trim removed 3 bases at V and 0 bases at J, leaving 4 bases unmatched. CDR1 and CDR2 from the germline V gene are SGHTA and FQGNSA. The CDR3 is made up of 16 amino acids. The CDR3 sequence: CASSFGGGSSYNEQFF. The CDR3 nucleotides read TGTGCCAGCAGCTTCGGGGGGGGTAGCTCCTACAATGAGCAGTTCTTC. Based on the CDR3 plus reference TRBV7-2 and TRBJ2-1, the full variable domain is GAGVSQSPSNKVTEKGKDVELRCDPISGHTALYWYRQSLGQGLEFLIYFQGNSAPDKSGLPSDRFSAERTGGSVSTLTIQRTQQEDSAVYLCASSFGGGSSYNEQFFGPGTRLTVL.

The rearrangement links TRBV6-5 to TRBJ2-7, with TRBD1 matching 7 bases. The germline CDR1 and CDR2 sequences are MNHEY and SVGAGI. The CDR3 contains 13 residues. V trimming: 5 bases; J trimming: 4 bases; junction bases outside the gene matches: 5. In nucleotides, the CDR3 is TGTGCCAGCAGTACGAGACAGGGTTACGAGCAGTACTTC. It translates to CASSTRQGYEQYF.

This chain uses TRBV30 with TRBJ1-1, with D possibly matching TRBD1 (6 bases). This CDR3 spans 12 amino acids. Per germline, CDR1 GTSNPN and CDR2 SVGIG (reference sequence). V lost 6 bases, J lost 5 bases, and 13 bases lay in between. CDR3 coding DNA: TGTGCCTGCCTATACAGGGTAACTGAAGCTTTCTTT. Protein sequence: CACLYRVTEAFF.

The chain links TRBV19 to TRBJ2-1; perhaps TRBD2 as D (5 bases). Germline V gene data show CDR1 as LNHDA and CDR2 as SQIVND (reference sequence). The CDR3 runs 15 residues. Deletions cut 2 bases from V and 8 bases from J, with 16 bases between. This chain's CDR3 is CASSISGMSGDEQFF. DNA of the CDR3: TGTGCCAGTAGTATATCCGGGATGTCAGGCGATGAGCAGTTCTTC.

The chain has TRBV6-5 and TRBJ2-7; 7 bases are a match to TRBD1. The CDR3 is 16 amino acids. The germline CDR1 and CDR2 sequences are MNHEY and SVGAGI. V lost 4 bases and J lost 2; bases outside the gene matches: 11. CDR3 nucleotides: TGTGCCAGCAGTTTCCAGGGACAGCCAGGAACCTACGAGCAGTACTTC. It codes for CASSFQGQPGTYEQYF.

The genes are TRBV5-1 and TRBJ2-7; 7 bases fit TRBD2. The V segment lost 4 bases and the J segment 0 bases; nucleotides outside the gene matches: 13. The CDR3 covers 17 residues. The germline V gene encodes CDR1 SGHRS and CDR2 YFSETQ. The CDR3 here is CASSPLGEGPHSYEQYF. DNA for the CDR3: TGCGCCAGCAGCCCCCTTGGGGAGGGCCCTCACTCCTACGAGCAGTACTTC.

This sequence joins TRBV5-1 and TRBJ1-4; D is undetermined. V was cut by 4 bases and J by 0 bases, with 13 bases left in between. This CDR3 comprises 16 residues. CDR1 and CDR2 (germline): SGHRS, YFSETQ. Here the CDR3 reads CASSVSSPATNEKLFF. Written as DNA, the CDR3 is TGCGCCAGCAGCGTTAGCTCACCCGCAACTAATGAAAAACTGTTTTTT.

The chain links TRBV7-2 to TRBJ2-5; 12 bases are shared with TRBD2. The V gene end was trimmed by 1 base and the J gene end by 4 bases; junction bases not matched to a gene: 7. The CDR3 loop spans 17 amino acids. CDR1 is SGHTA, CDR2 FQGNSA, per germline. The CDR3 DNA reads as TGTGCCAGCAGCTTAGAGGGAAGACTAGCGGGAGTAGAGACCCAGTACTTC. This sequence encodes CASSLEGRLAGVETQYF.

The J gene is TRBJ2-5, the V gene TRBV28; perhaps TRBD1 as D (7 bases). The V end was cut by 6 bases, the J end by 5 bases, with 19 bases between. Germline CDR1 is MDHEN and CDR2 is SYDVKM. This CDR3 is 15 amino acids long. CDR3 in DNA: TGTGCCAGCAGCTACAGGAAGGGGGCGGGGGAGACCCAGTACTTC. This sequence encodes CASSYRKGAGETQYF.

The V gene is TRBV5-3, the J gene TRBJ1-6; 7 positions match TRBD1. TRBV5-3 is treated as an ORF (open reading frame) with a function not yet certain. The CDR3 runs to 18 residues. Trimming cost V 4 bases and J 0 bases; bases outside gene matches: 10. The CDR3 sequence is CARSHDRAGSSYNSPLHF. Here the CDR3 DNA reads TGTGCCAGAAGCCACGACAGGGCCGGGAGCTCCTATAATTCACCCCTCCACTTT.

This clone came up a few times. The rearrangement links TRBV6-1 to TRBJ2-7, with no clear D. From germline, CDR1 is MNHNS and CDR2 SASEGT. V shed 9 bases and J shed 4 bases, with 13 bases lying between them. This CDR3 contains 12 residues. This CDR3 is CASESRLYEQYF. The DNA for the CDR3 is TGTGCCAGTGAGAGTCGCCTTTACGAGCAGTACTTC.

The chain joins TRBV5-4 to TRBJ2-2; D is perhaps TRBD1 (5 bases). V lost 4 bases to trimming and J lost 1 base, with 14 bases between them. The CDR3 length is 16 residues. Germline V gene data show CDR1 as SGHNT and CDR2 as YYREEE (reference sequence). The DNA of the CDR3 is TGTGCCAGCAGCCCAAACCCCGGACAGAACACCGGGGAGCTGTTTTTT. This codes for CASSPNPGQNTGELFF. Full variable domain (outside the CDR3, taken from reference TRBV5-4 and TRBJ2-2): ETGVTQSPTHLIKTRGQQVTLRCSSQSGHNTVSWYQQALGQGPQFIFQYYREEENGRGNFPPRFSGLQFPNYSSELNVNALELDDSALYLCASSPNPGQNTGELFFGEGSRLTVL.

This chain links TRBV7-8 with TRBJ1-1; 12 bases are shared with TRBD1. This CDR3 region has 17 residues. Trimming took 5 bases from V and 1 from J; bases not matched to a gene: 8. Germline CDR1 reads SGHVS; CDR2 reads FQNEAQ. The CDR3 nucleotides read TGTGCCAGCAGCCCCCGGGACAGGGGGCGAGAGAACACTGAAGCTTTCTTT. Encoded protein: CASSPRDRGRENTEAFF. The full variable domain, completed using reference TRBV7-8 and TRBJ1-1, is GAGVSQSPRYKVAKRGQDVALRCDPISGHVSLFWYQQALGQGPEFLTYFQNEAQLDKSGLPSDRFFAERPEGSVSTLKIQRTQQEDSAVYLCASSPRDRGRENTEAFFGQGTRLTVV.

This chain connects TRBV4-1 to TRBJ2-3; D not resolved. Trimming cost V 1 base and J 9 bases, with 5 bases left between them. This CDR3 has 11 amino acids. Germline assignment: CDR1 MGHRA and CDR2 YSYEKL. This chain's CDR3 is CASSQAFTQYF. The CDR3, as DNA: TGCGCCAGCAGCCAAGCGTTCACGCAGTATTTT.

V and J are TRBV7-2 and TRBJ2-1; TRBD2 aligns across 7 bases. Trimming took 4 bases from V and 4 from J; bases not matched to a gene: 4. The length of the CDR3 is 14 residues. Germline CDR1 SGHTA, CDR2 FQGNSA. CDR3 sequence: CASSSPGLYNEQFF. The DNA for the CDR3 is TGTGCCAGCAGCTCCCCGGGACTATACAATGAGCAGTTCTTC.

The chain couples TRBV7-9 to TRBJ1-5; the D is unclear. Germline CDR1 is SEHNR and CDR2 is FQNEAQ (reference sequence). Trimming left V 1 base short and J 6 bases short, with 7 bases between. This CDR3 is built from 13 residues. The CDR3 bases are TGTGCCAGCAGCTTAGGAGGAACTCAGCCCCAGCATTTT. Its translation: CASSLGGTQPQHF.

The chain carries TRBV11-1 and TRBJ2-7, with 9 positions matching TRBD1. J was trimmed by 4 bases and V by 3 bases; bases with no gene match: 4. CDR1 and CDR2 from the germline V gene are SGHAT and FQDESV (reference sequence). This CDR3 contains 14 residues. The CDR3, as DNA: TGTGCCAGCAGCTTCGGGACAGGGAGGTACGAGCAGTACTTC. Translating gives CASSFGTGRYEQYF.

In DNA, the CDR3 is TGTGCCAGCAGCCAGACACCCTTCCCTCGCACAGATACGCAGTATTTT. Translated: CASSQTPFPRTDTQYF. This rearrangement joins TRBV16 to TRBJ2-3; D gene ambiguous. Germline V lookup: CDR1 KGHSY, CDR2 FQNENV. The CDR3 consists of 16 residues. V was shortened by 3 bases and J by 1 base, with 14 bases between the two germline ends.

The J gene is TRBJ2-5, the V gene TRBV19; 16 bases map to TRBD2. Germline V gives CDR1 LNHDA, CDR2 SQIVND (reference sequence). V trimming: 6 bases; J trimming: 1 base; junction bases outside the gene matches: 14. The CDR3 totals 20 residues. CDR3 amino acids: CASSPSYGTSGGEFQETQYF. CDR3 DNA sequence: TGTGCCAGTAGCCCCAGTTATGGGACTAGCGGGGGGGAATTCCAAGAGACCCAGTACTTC.

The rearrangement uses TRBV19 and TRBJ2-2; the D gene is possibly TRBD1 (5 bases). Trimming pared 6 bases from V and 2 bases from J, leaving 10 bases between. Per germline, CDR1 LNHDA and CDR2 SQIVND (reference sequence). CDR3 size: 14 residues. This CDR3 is CASRAGPNTGELFF. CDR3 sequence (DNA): TGTGCCAGTAGGGCAGGGCCTAACACCGGGGAGCTGTTTTTT.

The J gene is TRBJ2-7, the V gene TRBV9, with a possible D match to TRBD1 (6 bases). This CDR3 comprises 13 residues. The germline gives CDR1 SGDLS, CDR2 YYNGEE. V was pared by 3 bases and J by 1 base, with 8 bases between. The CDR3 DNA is TGTGCCAGCAGCGGAGGACAGTCCTACGAGCAGTACTTC. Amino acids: CASSGGQSYEQYF.

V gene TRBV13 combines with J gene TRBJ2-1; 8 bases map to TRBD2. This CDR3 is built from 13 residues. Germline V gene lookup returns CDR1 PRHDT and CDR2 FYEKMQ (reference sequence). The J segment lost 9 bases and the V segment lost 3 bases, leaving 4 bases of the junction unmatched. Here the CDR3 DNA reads TGTGCCAGCAGCTTCGGGGGGGCCGCTGAGCAGTTCTTC. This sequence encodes CASSFGGAAEQFF.

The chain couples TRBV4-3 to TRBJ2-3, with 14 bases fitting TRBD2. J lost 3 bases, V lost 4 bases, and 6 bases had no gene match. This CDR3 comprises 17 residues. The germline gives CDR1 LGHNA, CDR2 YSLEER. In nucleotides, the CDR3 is TGCGCCAGCAGCCCGACTAGCGGGGGGGTACGAACAGATACGCAGTATTTT. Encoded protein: CASSPTSGGVRTDTQYF.

CDR3 in amino acids: CASSTGEGGNQPQHF. For the CDR3, the DNA is TGTGCCAGTAGTACAGGGGAAGGTGGCAATCAGCCCCAGCATTTT. This sequence joins TRBV19 and TRBJ1-5, with D possibly matching TRBD1 (6 bases). There are 15 residues in the CDR3. Per germline, CDR1 LNHDA and CDR2 SQIVND (reference sequence). Trimming stripped 4 bases from V and 2 bases from J, with 12 bases between.

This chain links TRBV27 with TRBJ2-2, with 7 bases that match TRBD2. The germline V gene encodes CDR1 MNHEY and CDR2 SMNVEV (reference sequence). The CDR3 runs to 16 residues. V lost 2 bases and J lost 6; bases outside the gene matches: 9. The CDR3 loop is CASSLTGGMGAGELFF. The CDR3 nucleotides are TGTGCCAGCAGTTTAACCGGGGGGATGGGGGCCGGGGAGCTGTTTTTT.